These 14 T cell receptor beta chains originate from one sample sequenced in a study of T-cell reconstitution after alpha-beta-depleted transplantation in children. Unique molecular identifiers were built into the TCRbeta library. MiXCR, applied by TCRdb to the PCR reads, yields one record per CDR3 protein. The data show hundreds of thousands of distinct CDR3 sequences, around 7.8% seen once. The sequenced sample was PBMCs, mostly from graft donor cells, obtained 180 days after TCRalphabeta/CD19-depleted stem cell transplant. Receptors were obtained from a male patient aged 10 to 17 who had a stem cell transplant for acute lymphoblastic leukemia, so the T cells may come from the graft donor.

This clonotype was observed at least ten times. This sequence joins TRBV7-9 and TRBJ2-3; no clear D gene. This CDR3 region has 12 residues. Trimming pared 3 bases from V and 6 bases from J, leaving 7 bases between. CDR1 and CDR2 (germline): SEHNR, FQNEAQ (reference sequence). CDR3 coding DNA: TGTGCCAGCAGCTTTTTCGGGGATACGCAGTATTTT. It specifies CASSFFGDTQYF.

This clonotype came up many times. The V and J genes are TRBV20-1 and TRBJ2-7; 11 bases are a match to TRBD2. CDR1 is DFQATT, CDR2 SNEGSKA, per germline (reference sequence). The ends lost 3 bases at V and 5 bases at J; junction bases unmatched: 9. CDR3 length: 15 amino acids. CDR3 region: CSARHTSGSSHEQYF. CDR3 DNA: TGCAGTGCTAGGCATACTAGCGGGAGCAGCCACGAGCAGTACTTC.

This clonotype was observed once. This could be a read error, since a much larger clone is one nucleotide away. The chain recombines TRBV18 with TRBJ1-5; TRBD1 matches at 8 bases. V was pared by 6 bases and J by 2 bases, with 12 bases of the junction left unmatched. There are 17 residues in the CDR3. From germline, CDR1 is KGHSH and CDR2 LQKENI. CDR3 loop: CASSPDRGMFRNQPQHF. The CDR3, as DNA: TGTGCCAGCTCTCCAGACAGGGGTATGTTCCGCAATCAGCCCCAGCATTTT.

This clonotype was seen repeatedly, ten times or more. The rearrangement joins TRBV6-2 or TRBV6-3 to TRBJ2-7; no reliable D call. The CDR3 has 16 amino acids. CDR1 and CDR2 from the germline V gene are MNHEY and SVGEGT. The V end was cut by 4 bases, the J end by 4 bases, with 20 bases between. The CDR3 reads CASSLIGSVTRYEQYF. DNA of the CDR3: TGTGCCAGCAGTTTAATCGGGTCCGTCACGAGATACGAGCAGTACTTC.

This clonotype was observed a handful of times. This sequence joins TRBV20-1 and TRBJ2-7, with TRBD2 matching 9 bases. Germline V gene lookup returns CDR1 DFQATT and CDR2 SNEGSKA (reference sequence). The CDR3 has 14 residues. V lost 6 bases and J lost 3; bases outside the gene matches: 9. The CDR3 DNA reads as TGCAGTGCCCGCGAGATAGCGGGAGTCTACGAGCAGTACTTC. Amino acid sequence: CSAREIAGVYEQYF.

This chain uses TRBV7-3 with TRBJ2-7; 7 bases are shared with TRBD1. V was pared by 5 bases and J by 5 bases, with 18 bases of the junction left unmatched. The germline CDR1 and CDR2 sequences are SGHTA and FQGTGA. This CDR3 has 17 residues. CDR3 sequence reads: CASSLNIDRVVNHEQYF. CDR3 DNA: TGTGCCAGCAGCCTCAATATTGACAGGGTCGTTAACCACGAGCAGTACTTC.

This clonotype appeared a few times. The chain employs TRBV19 and TRBJ2-7, with TRBD2 as a possible D gene (6 bases). The CDR3 consists of 15 residues. Trimming shortened V by 5 bases and J by 3 bases, and 17 bases separated the two germline ends. CDR1 and CDR2 (germline): LNHDA, SQIVND (reference sequence). The CDR3 spells CASSSSGAPRYEQYF. The DNA of the CDR3 is TGTGCCAGTAGTTCCTCGGGAGCTCCACGCTACGAGCAGTACTTC.

This clonotype was observed many times. The chain is built from TRBV20-1 and TRBJ2-5; the D gene is possibly TRBD1 (6 bases). Trimming pared 0 bases from V and 2 bases from J, leaving 19 bases between. Germline V gene lookup returns CDR1 DFQATT and CDR2 SNEGSKA (reference sequence). The CDR3 runs to 17 residues. The CDR3 sequence: CSARDSTHRGQQETQYF. The CDR3 DNA follows: TGCAGTGCTAGAGATTCTACCCACCGTGGACAGCAAGAGACCCAGTACTTC.

There are many counts of this clonotype. The V call is TRBV7-8, the J call TRBJ2-2; D perhaps matches TRBD1 (6 bases). Germline CDR1 and CDR2: SGHVS and FQNEAQ. The CDR3 has 15 amino acids. V was shortened by 2 bases and J by 5 bases, with 12 bases between the two germline ends. The CDR3 DNA reads TGTGCCAGCAGCTTATCGACAGGTCGGACCGGGGAGCTGTTTTTT. It encodes CASSLSTGRTGELFF.

This clonotype was observed many times. The J gene is TRBJ1-2, the V gene TRBV6-1; no clear D. This CDR3 is built from 15 residues. Germline values: CDR1 MNHNS, CDR2 SASEGT. Between the trimmed V and J ends, which lost 4 bases and 4 bases, there was a span of 16 bases. The CDR3 sequence: CASSGLNDPLYGYTF. CDR3 coding DNA: TGTGCCAGCAGTGGATTGAATGACCCCCTCTATGGCTACACCTTC.

This clonotype occurred many times. This chain connects TRBV28 to TRBJ2-1; 7 bases agree with TRBD2. This CDR3 is built from 16 residues. CDR1 MDHEN and CDR2 SYDVKM come from the germline V gene. J lost 6 bases, V lost 5 bases, and 13 bases had no gene match. CDR3 nucleotide sequence: TGTGCCAGCAGTGCCCCAGCGGGAAGGGTGGGCAATGAGCAGTTCTTC. Its protein product is CASSAPAGRVGNEQFF.

Many counts were recorded for this clonotype. V usage is TRBV6-2 or TRBV6-3 and J usage is TRBJ2-5, with a tentative D call TRBD2 (5 bases). The CDR3 is made up of 11 amino acids. Trimming took 5 bases from V and 7 from J, leaving 8 bases between them. Germline CDR1 reads MNHEY; CDR2 reads SVGEGT. CDR3 sequence reads: CASSSGGTQYF. The CDR3 region has the DNA TGTGCCAGCAGTAGCGGAGGGACCCAGTACTTC.

This clonotype was observed many times. V is TRBV7-6 and J is TRBJ2-1; D remains unclear. Germline lookup yields CDR1 SGHVS and CDR2 FNYEAQ. CDR3 length equals 13 residues. Trimming removed 5 bases from V and 9 bases from J, with 14 bases in between. This CDR3 is CASSPDQFSEQFF. DNA for the CDR3: TGTGCCAGCAGCCCTGATCAGTTTAGTGAGCAGTTCTTC.

This clonotype was picked up many times. The chain links TRBV28 to TRBJ2-1; D not certain. The V end lost 4 bases, the J end lost 9 bases, and 13 bases lay between the germline ends. Germline V lookup: CDR1 MDHEN, CDR2 SYDVKM. The CDR3 runs to 13 residues. The CDR3, as DNA: TGTGCCAGCAGTTCCCCTAAACGCCCTGAGCAGTTCTTC. It encodes CASSSPKRPEQFF. Full variable domain (missing parts from reference TRBV28 and TRBJ2-1): DVKVTQSSRYLVKRTGEKVFLECVQDMDHENMFWYRQDPGLGLRLIYFSYDVKMKEKGDIPEGYSVSREKKERFSLILESASTNQTSMYLCASSSPKRPEQFFGPGTRLTVL.